These 2 T cell receptor beta chains originate from one sample sequenced in a study of identical twins (dated by TCRdb to 2016 to 2017). Receptor libraries were prepared by 5' RACE. TCRdb shows the sequencer as Illumina HiSeq 2000. In-frame beta chains were kept once TCRdb had trimmed the public reads at Q25 with fastp and called clones with MiXCR. Duplicate CDR3 protein sequences are folded into a single record with the most common DNA and genes. This sample holds about 240,000 distinct CDR3 sequences; approximately 8% were observed only once. The top ten hold around 5% of the sample. This sample also belongs to another study, concerning yellow fever vaccine responses in identical twins.

Sequencing was done on a sample of CD8+ T cells sorted from blood. The receptors here all came from a woman between 18 and 29 years old in good health.

This clonotype is classed as medium-sized (0.01 to 0.1%). V and J are TRBV12-3 or TRBV12-4 and TRBJ2-1; D is undetermined. Trimming took off 3 bases at V and 6 bases at J, with 9 bases between the two ends. There are 13 residues in the CDR3. For the CDR3, the DNA is TGTGCCAGCAGTTTGTCTCGCCTCAATGAGCAGTTCTTC. This translates into CASSLSRLNEQFF.

There are a few counts of this clonotype. This chain joins TRBV7-8 and TRBJ2-2; TRBD2 agrees at 10 bases. The V and J ends lost 3 bases and 7 bases, in that order; junction bases with no gene match: 11. This CDR3 comprises 17 residues. CDR1 and CDR2 from the germline V gene are SGHVS and FQNEAQ. CDR3 DNA: TGTGCCAGCAGCTTGTCCCCTAGCGGGAGTAAGCTCGGGGAGCTGTTTTTT. Translated: CASSLSPSGSKLGELFF.